The present TCR beta chain was sequenced within a study of blood T cell repertoires in COVID-19. Study summary: Material from acute and convalescent COVID-19 was sourced from the United States, Italy and Spain.

Generated by immunoSEQ multiplex PCR, the TCRdb table keeps only in-frame clones and is missing some. The table lists 45,000 to 60,000 clones, 80% to 90% of them singletons, with about 1.2% in the top ten. The V segment lost 6 bases and the J segment 4 bases; nucleotides outside the gene matches: 12. From germline, CDR1 is SQVTM and CDR2 ANQGSEA. CDR3 size: 14 residues. V is TRBV29-1 and J is TRBJ2-7; 7 bases agree with TRBD1. This clonotype originated in a man aged 55 to 70 with acute or convalescent COVID-19. Sequenced input: peripheral blood. Here the CDR3 DNA reads TGCAGCGTGGAAATTACAGGGGTCGAGTACGAGCAGTACTTC. It codes for CSVEITGVEYEQYF.